Presented here are 21 T cell receptor beta chains from one specimen sequenced in a study of T-cell reconstitution after alpha-beta-depleted transplantation in children. Construction of the TCRbeta library involved unique molecular identifiers. TCRdb independently ran MiXCR on the PCR reads; one entry per CDR3 protein. The sample contains about 220,000 distinct CDR3 sequences, approximately 17% of which appear only once. Sequences were derived from PBMCs, mostly from graft donor cells, sampled 360 days after TCRalphabeta/CD19-depleted stem cell transplant. All receptors come from a male patient aged 2-15 years who had a stem cell transplant for acute lymphoblastic leukemia, so the T cells may come from the graft donor.

At least ten counts were recorded for this clonotype. V gene TRBV12-3 or TRBV12-4 combines with J gene TRBJ2-7; D is uncertain. The CDR3 contains 11 residues. Trimming took 5 bases from V and 0 from J, leaving 2 bases between them. The DNA of the CDR3 is TGTGCCAGCAGTATCTCCTACGAGCAGTACTTC. Translating it yields CASSISYEQYF.

For this clonotype: One end of the junction is discordant with germline, which a read error may explain. The chain combines TRBV5-1 with TRBJ2-7, with 7 nucleotides matching TRBD1. The CDR3 totals 13 residues. CDR1 is SGHRS and CDR2 is YFSETQ in the germline V gene. The CDR3 here is CASSLETGSEHYF. CDR3 sequence (DNA): TGCGCCAGCAGCCTGGAGACAGGGTCCGAGCATTACTTC.

This clonotype was picked up a small number of times. This CDR3 reads CASSPGAGGEETQYF. The CDR3 coding sequence is TGTGCCAGCAGCCCCGGAGCGGGGGGAGAGGAGACCCAGTACTTC. The chain carries TRBV6-2 or TRBV6-3 and TRBJ2-5, with 9 bases lining up with TRBD2. The CDR3 spans 15 residues. Trimming removed 6 bases from V and 5 bases from J; junction bases left unmatched: 10. Germline CDR1 MNHEY, CDR2 SVGEGT.

This chain joins TRBV6-1 and TRBJ1-3; D remains ambiguous. V was shortened by 7 bases and J by 3 bases, with 13 bases between the two germline ends. Germline V CDR1 and CDR2: MNHNS, SASEGT. CDR3 length: 14 residues. Written as DNA, the CDR3 is TGTGCCAGCAACGACGTACTAGTTGGAAACACCATATATTTT. Protein product: CASNDVLVGNTIYF.

This clonotype was observed a handful of times. The chain has TRBV6-5 and TRBJ1-2, with 7 bases aligning to TRBD1. This CDR3 is 14 amino acids long. The V gene's germline CDR1 is MNHEY and CDR2 SVGAGI. The V segment lost 0 bases and the J segment 8 bases; nucleotides outside the gene matches: 6. This CDR3 is CASSYSGTARGYTF. The CDR3 bases are TGTGCCAGCAGTTACTCTGGGACAGCAAGGGGCTACACCTTC.

This chain connects TRBV10-3 to TRBJ1-1, with D perhaps TRBD1 (5 bases). V lost 0 bases and J lost 1, with 12 bases in between. This CDR3 comprises 16 residues. Germline V lookup: CDR1 ENHRY, CDR2 SYGVKD. For the CDR3, the DNA is TGTGCCATCAGTGAGTCATACTTGGGGGGGAACACTGAAGCTTTCTTT. As protein: CAISESYLGGNTEAFF.

This clonotype was observed at least ten times. This chain uses TRBV3-1 with TRBJ2-1; D remains unclear. The germline V and J ends were trimmed by 1 base and 8 bases, with 3 bases remaining between them. The germline CDR1 and CDR2 sequences are LGHDT and YNNKEL (reference sequence). The CDR3 runs 11 residues. DNA for the CDR3: TGTGCCAGCAGCCAAGGCTATGAGCAGTTCTTC. Translating gives CASSQGYEQFF.

A few counts support this clonotype. The chain has TRBV12-3 or TRBV12-4 and TRBJ2-7; D is perhaps TRBD2 (6 bases). V gave up 2 bases and J gave up 5 bases, with 16 bases separating them. This CDR3 has 15 amino acids. CDR3 coding DNA: TGTGCCAGCAGTTTAAGGGAACTAGCATTCGACGAGCAGTACTTC. As protein: CASSLRELAFDEQYF.

This clonotype showed up just a few times. The V call is TRBV29-1, the J call TRBJ2-3, with unresolved D. The CDR3 extends over 15 amino acids. V lost 3 bases, J lost 0 bases, and 13 bases lay in between. From germline, CDR1 is SQVTM and CDR2 ANQGSEA. The DNA of the CDR3 is TGCAGCGTTGATGGGGTACAGCGTAGCACAGATACGCAGTATTTT. This sequence encodes CSVDGVQRSTDTQYF.

This clonotype was counted a few times. The chain employs TRBV10-3 and TRBJ1-6, with a weak D call TRBD1 (5 bases). Germline values: CDR1 ENHRY, CDR2 SYGVKD. Trimming took off 11 bases at V and 16 bases at J, with 18 bases between the two ends. This CDR3 comprises 11 residues. This chain's CDR3 is CALNGTRRLHF. The CDR3 DNA sequence: TGTGCCCTTAATGGGACGAGAAGGCTCCACTTT.

This chain joins TRBV18 and TRBJ2-7, with 9 bases fitting TRBD2. J was trimmed by 3 bases and V by 8 bases; bases with no gene match: 2. Germline lookup yields CDR1 KGHSH and CDR2 LQKENI. The CDR3 is 12 residues long. DNA of the CDR3: TGTGCCAGCGCGACTAGCGGCTACGAGCAGTACTTC. This gives the protein CASATSGYEQYF. Looking up the rest from reference TRBV18 and TRBJ2-7 gives the full variable domain: NAGVMQNPRHLVRRRGQEARLRCSPMKGHSHVYWYRQLPEEGLKFMVYLQKENIIDESGMPKERFSAEFPKEGPSILRIQQVVRGDSAAYFCASATSGYEQYFGPGTRLTVT.

The table lists this clonotype with many counts. The chain combines TRBV20-1 with TRBJ1-6, with D unclear. Germline V gene lookup returns CDR1 DFQATT and CDR2 SNEGSKA (reference sequence). This CDR3 region has 15 residues. V lost 3 bases, J lost 6 bases, and 15 bases lay in between. CDR3 sequence reads: CSARTWGEGNSPLHF. CDR3 nucleotides: TGCAGTGCTAGGACTTGGGGTGAAGGTAATTCACCCCTCCACTTT.

The CDR3 DNA follows: TGTGCCAGCAGTGAATTCCCAGGGGCCCCCTATGGCTACACCTTC. This translates into CASSEFPGAPYGYTF. The rearrangement joins TRBV2 to TRBJ1-2; possibly TRBD1 for D (6 bases). CDR3 length equals 15 residues. The V end was cut by 2 bases, the J end by 4 bases, with 14 bases between. CDR1 is SNHLY and CDR2 is FYNNEI in the germline V gene.

This clonotype has ten or more counts. The chain joins TRBV20-1 to TRBJ2-7, with 7 positions matching TRBD1. With 0 bases clipped from V and 5 bases from J, the junction kept 10 bases outside the gene matches. This CDR3 region has 15 residues. Germline V gene data show CDR1 as DFQATT and CDR2 as SNEGSKA (reference sequence). As DNA, the CDR3 is TGCAGTGCTAGAGATGGTGCCAGGGGGAAACACGAGCAGTACTTC. This sequence encodes CSARDGARGKHEQYF.

This clonotype has a handful of counts. The V gene is TRBV7-2, the J gene TRBJ1-6; D remains unclear. Germline lookup yields CDR1 SGHTA and CDR2 FQGNSA. The V and J ends lost 0 bases and 10 bases respectively, with 13 bases between them. The CDR3 extends over 15 amino acids. In nucleotides, the CDR3 is TGTGCCAGCAGCTTAGCGTTGTTGAGTCAGTCACCCCTCCACTTT. As protein: CASSLALLSQSPLHF.

This chain links TRBV9 with TRBJ1-3, with 8 bases aligning to TRBD1. Germline V gene lookup returns CDR1 SGDLS and CDR2 YYNGEE. The length of the CDR3 is 15 residues. The ends lost 4 bases at V and 4 bases at J; junction bases unmatched: 7. The CDR3 coding sequence is TGTGCCAGCAGCCCGACCAGGGGGCCAGGAAACACCATATATTTT. Translating it yields CASSPTRGPGNTIYF.

This clonotype turned up a few times. The chain is built from TRBV7-9 and TRBJ2-7, with D hard to call. The length of the CDR3 is 15 residues. Germline CDR1 reads SEHNR; CDR2 reads FQNEAQ (reference sequence). V was clipped by 5 bases and J by 0 bases, with 14 bases between them. The CDR3 loop is CASSLTPSPSYEQYF. The CDR3 DNA sequence: TGTGCCAGCAGCCTTACCCCGTCCCCCTCCTACGAGCAGTACTTC. Filled out from reference TRBV7-9 and TRBJ2-7, the complete variable domain reads DTGVSQNPRHKITKRGQNVTFRCDPISEHNRLYWYRQTLGQGPEFLTYFQNEAQLEKSRLLSDRFSAERPKGSFSTLEIQRTEQGDSAMYLCASSLTPSPSYEQYFGPGTRLTVT.

The rearrangement uses TRBV10-3 and TRBJ2-1, with 8 nucleotides matching TRBD1. Unmatched junction bases numbered 6, after V lost 8 bases and J lost 9 bases. Germline assignment: CDR1 ENHRY and CDR2 SYGVKD. CDR3 size: 12 residues. CDR3 in amino acids: CAIGRTGSEQFF. DNA of the CDR3: TGTGCCATCGGGAGGACAGGGTCTGAGCAGTTCTTC.

The V and J genes are TRBV29-1 and TRBJ2-7; perhaps D is TRBD1 or TRBD2 (5 bases each). V lost 3 bases to trimming and J lost 5 bases, with 11 bases between them. CDR3 length equals 12 residues. Germline V gene data show CDR1 as SQVTM and CDR2 as ANQGSEA. Written as DNA, the CDR3 is TGCAGCGTTGAGGACGGGACGGACGAGCAGTACTTC. Encoded protein: CSVEDGTDEQYF.

This clonotype has only one observation. The CDR3 is CASSIDVLGGPGTDTQYF. CDR3 nucleotide sequence: TGTGCCAGTAGTATAGATGTTTTAGGGGGGCCCGGCACAGATACGCAGTATTTT. The rearrangement links TRBV19 to TRBJ2-3; D tentatively reads TRBD1 or TRBD2 (6 bases each). In germline, CDR1 is LNHDA, CDR2 SQIVND (reference sequence). The V and J ends lost 0 bases and 1 base respectively, with 17 bases between them. The CDR3 contains 18 residues.

The table lists this clonotype with a few counts. The genes are TRBV29-1 and TRBJ2-7, with 8 bases fitting TRBD1. Germline values: CDR1 SQVTM, CDR2 ANQGSEA. The V and J ends lost 3 bases and 4 bases, in that order; junction bases with no gene match: 11. This CDR3 is 15 amino acids long. The CDR3 protein is CSVEFGTGGAYEQYF. CDR3 nucleotide sequence: TGCAGCGTTGAGTTCGGTACAGGGGGAGCGTACGAGCAGTACTTC.